The 32 T cell receptor beta chains reported below all come from one sample, sequenced in a study of blood T cell repertoires in COVID-19. Assay: immunoSEQ multiplex PCR; the TCRdb copy retains only in-frame clones and omits some. The table has 75,000 to 85,000 clones, roughly 81% seen once. Material for sequencing was peripheral blood. The origin of the receptors is a man aged 60-69 years with COVID-19, enrolled during active disease.

V usage is TRBV28 and J usage is TRBJ1-4, with a tentative D call TRBD1 (5 bases). The CDR3 has 11 residues. Germline V gives CDR1 MDHEN, CDR2 SYDVKM. V lost 6 bases, J lost 6 bases, and 5 bases lay in between. The CDR3 bases are TGTGCCAGCAGGACAGATGAAAAACTGTTTTTT. This encodes CASRTDEKLFF.

This chain uses TRBV6-1 with TRBJ1-3; weak D call: TRBD1 (6 bases). CDR1 is MNHNS and CDR2 is SASEGT in the germline V gene. The CDR3 is made up of 16 amino acids. V was cut by 0 bases and J by 4 bases, with 13 bases left in between. As DNA, the CDR3 is TGTGCCAGCAGTGAAGCGCTTGGCGGGGGCGGAAACACCATATATTTT. Translation: CASSEALGGGGNTIYF.

The rearrangement joins TRBV27 to TRBJ1-2, with a weak D call TRBD1 (5 bases). V lost 0 bases to trimming and J lost 2 bases, with 16 bases between them. CDR1 and CDR2 (germline): MNHEY, SMNVEV (reference sequence). The CDR3 has 17 amino acids. The CDR3 is CASSLSYGGVVNYGYTF. As DNA, the CDR3 is TGTGCCAGCAGTTTATCGTATGGGGGGGTAGTAAACTATGGCTACACCTTC.

The chain links TRBV19 to TRBJ2-1; D might be TRBD2 (7 bases). The V gene's germline CDR1 is LNHDA and CDR2 SQIVND (reference sequence). CDR3 length: 15 amino acids. V was cut by 0 bases and J by 7 bases, with 13 bases left in between. CDR3 coding DNA: TGTGCCAGTAGTATAGATCGGGGGGCAGGGAATGAGCAGTTCTTC. Translated: CASSIDRGAGNEQFF. The full variable domain, with the rest looked up from reference TRBV19 and TRBJ2-1, is DGGITQSPKYLFRKEGQNVTLSCEQNLNHDAMYWYRQDPGQGLRLIYYSQIVNDFQKGDIAEGYSVSREKKESFPLTVTSAQKNPTAFYLCASSIDRGAGNEQFFGPGTRLTVL.

CDR3 DNA sequence: TGTGCCAGCAGCTTTCAGTCGGCGGGAGTCCCCTACGAGCAGTACTTC. It codes for CASSFQSAGVPYEQYF. The chain recombines TRBV11-2 with TRBJ2-7; 7 positions agree with TRBD2. Germline V gene lookup returns CDR1 SGHAT and CDR2 FQNNGV. CDR3 length: 16 residues. Trimming removed 3 bases from V and 2 bases from J; junction bases left unmatched: 10.

The V call is TRBV5-1, the J call TRBJ2-5; TRBD2 agrees at 9 bases. The V segment lost 4 bases and the J segment 2 bases; nucleotides outside the gene matches: 15. The CDR3 has 18 residues. CDR1 and CDR2 (germline): SGHRS, YFSETQ. CDR3: CASSLGSRRAGGQETQYF. The DNA for the CDR3 is TGCGCCAGCAGCCTTGGCTCCCGCCGAGCGGGGGGACAAGAGACCCAGTACTTC.

With regard to this clone: The same CDR3 also results from other DNA sequences found in this sample. The chain carries TRBV24-1 and TRBJ2-1; D possibly corresponds to TRBD2 (5 bases). The germline V and J ends were trimmed by 8 bases and 1 base, with 8 bases remaining between them. This CDR3 has 13 residues. Germline CDR1 and CDR2: KGHDR and SFDVKD. CDR3 sequence (DNA): TGTGCCACCACCAGCGGTTCCTACAATGAGCAGTTCTTC. Amino acid sequence: CATTSGSYNEQFF.

The J gene is TRBJ2-1, the V gene TRBV9, with 9 bases identical to TRBD2. Trimming removed 3 bases from V and 3 bases from J; junction bases left unmatched: 7. The CDR3 has 16 amino acids. Germline values: CDR1 SGDLS, CDR2 YYNGEE. The CDR3: CASSARKRGVYNEQFF. CDR3 DNA: TGTGCCAGCAGCGCTCGTAAGCGGGGGGTCTACAATGAGCAGTTCTTC.

The J gene is TRBJ2-7, the V gene TRBV29-1, with 7 positions matching TRBD1. This CDR3 has 15 amino acids. V lost 3 bases, J lost 2 bases, and 10 bases stayed unmatched. The germline V gene has CDR1 SQVTM and CDR2 ANQGSEA. The CDR3 is CSVDELTGATYEQYF. The CDR3 region has the DNA TGCAGCGTTGACGAACTCACAGGGGCGACCTACGAGCAGTACTTC.

V gene TRBV19 combines with J gene TRBJ1-2, with 8 bases aligning to TRBD1. This CDR3 has 16 amino acids. In germline, CDR1 is LNHDA, CDR2 SQIVND (reference sequence). J lost 5 bases, V lost 7 bases, and 15 bases had no gene match. CDR3 nucleotides: TGTGCCAGTACCCCAGGCCTAGACAGGGGCAAGTATGGCTACACCTTC. It specifies CASTPGLDRGKYGYTF.

The rearrangement joins TRBV19 to TRBJ2-1; TRBD2 aligns across 8 bases. CDR1 is LNHDA, CDR2 SQIVND, per germline (reference sequence). J gave up 4 bases and V 10 bases, and 12 bases lay outside the gene matches. The CDR3 extends over 15 amino acids. The CDR3 bases are TGTGCCACCGAACCCGGGACTAGTAGTTACAATGAGCAGTTCTTC. Its protein is CATEPGTSSYNEQFF.

This clone was found once. The chain recombines TRBV5-6 with TRBJ1-1; D might be TRBD1 (5 bases). Germline lookup yields CDR1 SGHDT and CDR2 YYEEEE. V was shortened by 5 bases and J by 4 bases, with 18 bases between the two germline ends. The CDR3 extends over 15 amino acids. The CDR3 loop reads CASSFIPSGVTEAFF. Written as DNA, the CDR3 is TGTGCCAGCAGTTTCATACCCTCGGGGGTCACTGAAGCTTTCTTT.

This clone occurred many times. The chain is built from TRBV15 and TRBJ2-7; possible D gene TRBD2, 6 bases. CDR3 length: 16 residues. V dropped 1 base and J dropped 5 bases, with 18 bases sitting between them. The germline gives CDR1 LNHNV, CDR2 YYDKDF (reference sequence). CDR3 residues: CATSRVGTGALNEQYF. The CDR3 DNA reads TGTGCCACCAGCAGAGTTGGGACGGGAGCTCTTAACGAGCAGTACTTC.

This clone was detected a few times. The V gene is TRBV11-2, the J gene TRBJ1-6; no clear D. This CDR3 spans 15 amino acids. CDR1 is SGHAT, CDR2 FQNNGV, per germline. V dropped 0 bases and J dropped 6 bases, with 9 bases sitting between them. DNA for the CDR3: TGTGCCAGCAGCTTAGATCCCGGTTCTAATTCACCCCTCCACTTT. Its translation: CASSLDPGSNSPLHF.

The rearrangement uses TRBV6-5 and TRBJ1-6, with 8 bases identical to TRBD1. The V segment lost 8 bases and the J segment 9 bases; nucleotides outside the gene matches: 9. The germline V gene encodes CDR1 MNHEY and CDR2 SVGAGI. The CDR3 has 14 residues. CDR3 DNA: TGTGCCAGCGCTCAGGACAGGGCTATTTCACCCCTCCACTTT. Its protein product is CASAQDRAISPLHF.

The chain uses TRBV19 and TRBJ1-2; unclear D gene. V was pared by 4 bases and J by 2 bases, with 11 bases between. Germline lookup yields CDR1 LNHDA and CDR2 SQIVND (reference sequence). CDR3 size: 14 residues. The CDR3 sequence: CASSNGNSNYGYTF. DNA for the CDR3: TGTGCCAGTAGTAACGGAAACAGCAACTATGGCTACACCTTC.

The chain is built from TRBV4-1 and TRBJ2-7; TRBD2 agrees at 8 bases. Trimming took 4 bases from V and 2 from J; bases not matched to a gene: 10. The CDR3 has 16 residues. Germline V gene data show CDR1 as MGHRA and CDR2 as YSYEKL. CDR3 coding DNA: TGCGCCAGCAGCCTTATACTAGCGGCCCCTCCCTACGAGCAGTACTTC. This codes for CASSLILAAPPYEQYF.

This chain joins TRBV2 and TRBJ2-5; the D gene is possibly TRBD2 (5 bases). Germline V lookup: CDR1 SNHLY, CDR2 FYNNEI. The CDR3 is 14 amino acids. Trimming shortened V by 2 bases and J by 5 bases, and 12 bases separated the two germline ends. CDR3 in amino acids: CASSESGRGETQYF. CDR3 nucleotides: TGTGCCAGCAGTGAATCGGGCCGAGGGGAGACCCAGTACTTC.

Only one count was recorded for this clone. This chain uses TRBV7-7 with TRBJ2-2; D might be TRBD2 (6 bases). V dropped 4 bases and J dropped 6 bases, with 15 bases sitting between them. The CDR3 covers 15 residues. CDR1 is SSHAT and CDR2 is FNYEAQ in the germline V gene (reference sequence). For the CDR3, the DNA is TGTGCCAGCAGCTCGGAGCGGGTTCCCGCCGGGGAGCTGTTTTTT. It codes for CASSSERVPAGELFF.

This chain uses TRBV5-1 with TRBJ1-6; 7 bases line up with TRBD1. This CDR3 has 16 amino acids. Unmatched junction bases numbered 4, after V lost 0 bases and J lost 4 bases. In germline, CDR1 is SGHRS, CDR2 YFSETQ. The CDR3 is CASSLAAGQYNSPLHF. The CDR3 DNA is TGCGCCAGCAGCTTGGCCGCGGGACAGTATAATTCACCCCTCCACTTT.

The V gene is TRBV7-9, the J gene TRBJ1-2; 10 positions match TRBD1. Germline V gives CDR1 SEHNR, CDR2 FQNEAQ (reference sequence). J gave up 4 bases and V 6 bases, and 8 bases lay outside the gene matches. The CDR3 length is 15 residues. The CDR3 loop reads CASSSTGTGAYGYTF. CDR3 bases: TGTGCCAGCAGTTCTACCGGGACAGGGGCCTATGGCTACACCTTC.

This sequence joins TRBV5-1 and TRBJ1-2, with 12 positions matching TRBD1. Germline V gives CDR1 SGHRS, CDR2 YFSETQ. The ends lost 0 bases at V and 4 bases at J; junction bases unmatched: 4. This CDR3 comprises 16 residues. This CDR3 reads CASSLVGQGAIYGYTF. The CDR3 DNA reads as TGCGCCAGCAGCTTGGTGGGACAGGGGGCAATCTATGGCTACACCTTC. The full variable domain, with the rest looked up from reference TRBV5-1 and TRBJ1-2, is KAGVTQTPRYLIKTRGQQVTLSCSPISGHRSVSWYQQTPGQGLQFLFEYFSETQRNKGNFPGRFSGRQFSNSRSEMNVSTLELGDSALYLCASSLVGQGAIYGYTFGSGTRLTVV.

The chain recombines TRBV19 with TRBJ2-1; no clear D. Per germline, CDR1 LNHDA and CDR2 SQIVND (reference sequence). This CDR3 has 15 amino acids. V lost 5 bases to trimming and J lost 6 bases, with 17 bases between them. The CDR3 region has the DNA TGTGCCAGTAGTTTCCTGACACCGTATCCCAATGAGCAGTTCTTC. It translates to CASSFLTPYPNEQFF.

The chain is built from TRBV11-1 and TRBJ2-1; TRBD2 agrees at 8 bases. The CDR3 is made up of 16 amino acids. V shed 5 bases and J 8 bases; nucleotides not matched to a gene: 14. Germline V gene sequence: CDR1 SGHAT, CDR2 FQDESV (reference sequence). CDR3 nucleotide sequence: TGTGCCAGCAGCCTACTCGTAGCGGGAATGGTCGATGAGCAGTTCTTC. It is translated as CASSLLVAGMVDEQFF.

The chain has TRBV2 and TRBJ1-2, with 7 bases aligning to TRBD1. J was trimmed by 7 bases and V by 8 bases; bases with no gene match: 10. The CDR3 covers 13 residues. CDR1 SNHLY and CDR2 FYNNEI come from the germline V gene. This CDR3 is CASVRTGQGGYTF. Here the CDR3 DNA reads TGTGCCAGCGTTAGGACAGGTCAGGGTGGCTACACCTTC.

The J gene is TRBJ2-7, the V gene TRBV25-1, with 10 bases that match TRBD1. There are 13 residues in the CDR3. After removal of 6 bases from V and 2 bases from J, the junction contained 1 base not matched to a gene. CDR1 is MGHDK and CDR2 is SYGVNS in the germline V gene. CDR3 amino acids: CASRGTGAYEQYF. The CDR3 DNA is TGTGCCAGCAGGGGGACAGGGGCCTACGAGCAGTACTTC.

This chain connects TRBV4-2 to TRBJ1-2, with D maybe TRBD1 (5 bases). Germline CDR1 is LGHNA and CDR2 is YNFKEQ. CDR3 size: 15 residues. V lost 3 bases and J lost 2, with 13 bases in between. CDR3 nucleotides: TGTGCCAGCAGCCAGGGGGGAGGGGCGAACTATGGCTACACCTTC. Its protein product is CASSQGGGANYGYTF.

The V call is TRBV6-5, the J call TRBJ2-7, with 9 bases fitting TRBD2. In germline, CDR1 is MNHEY, CDR2 SVGAGI. CDR3 length equals 14 residues. The V segment lost 6 bases and the J segment 0 bases; nucleotides outside the gene matches: 3. The CDR3 spells CASRDSGSSYEQYF. The CDR3 DNA reads as TGTGCCAGCAGAGATAGCGGGAGCTCCTACGAGCAGTACTTC.

The V call is TRBV7-2, the J call TRBJ2-1; D not certain. V was trimmed by 1 base and J by 0 bases, leaving 7 bases between them. CDR3 length: 15 amino acids. In germline, CDR1 is SGHTA, CDR2 FQGNSA. In DNA, the CDR3 is TGTGCCAGCAGCTTAGGGAGCGTCTCCTACAATGAGCAGTTCTTC. It translates to CASSLGSVSYNEQFF.

The V gene is TRBV6-4, the J gene TRBJ2-7; TRBD2 matches 12 bases. CDR3 length: 15 amino acids. The germline V gene has CDR1 MRHNA and CDR2 SNTAGT. V lost 3 bases and J lost 0; bases outside the gene matches: 0. The CDR3 loop is CASSELAGGSYEQYF. DNA of the CDR3: TGTGCCAGCAGTGAACTAGCGGGGGGCTCCTACGAGCAGTACTTC.

The chain links TRBV5-4 to TRBJ2-4, with 8 bases lining up with TRBD1. The J segment lost 5 bases and the V segment lost 4 bases, leaving 5 bases of the junction unmatched. Germline CDR1 SGHNT, CDR2 YYREEE (reference sequence). CDR3 length: 14 residues. CDR3 DNA: TGTGCCAGCAGCCCAGGACAGGGACAAAACATTCAGTACTTC. Its protein product is CASSPGQGQNIQYF.

In this sample, this clone turned up once. The chain recombines TRBV19 with TRBJ2-6, with D perhaps TRBD1 (6 bases). The CDR3 has 16 amino acids. Trimming took 6 bases from V and 2 from J, leaving 14 bases between them. CDR1 is LNHDA and CDR2 is SQIVND in the germline V gene (reference sequence). CDR3 nucleotides: TGTGCCAGTAGAGCGATACAGGGTGCTGGGGCCAACGTCCTGACTTTC. As protein: CASRAIQGAGANVLTF.